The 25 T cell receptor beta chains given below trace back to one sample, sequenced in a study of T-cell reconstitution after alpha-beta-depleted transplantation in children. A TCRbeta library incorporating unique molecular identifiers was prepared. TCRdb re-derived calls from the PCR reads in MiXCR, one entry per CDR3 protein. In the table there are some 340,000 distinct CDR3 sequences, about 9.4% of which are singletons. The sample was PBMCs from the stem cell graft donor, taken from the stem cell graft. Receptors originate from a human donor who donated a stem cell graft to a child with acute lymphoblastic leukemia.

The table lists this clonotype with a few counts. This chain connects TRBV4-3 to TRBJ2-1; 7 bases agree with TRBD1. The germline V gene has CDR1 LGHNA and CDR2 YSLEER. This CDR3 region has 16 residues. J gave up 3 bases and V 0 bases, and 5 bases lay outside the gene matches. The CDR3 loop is CASSQDQGVGYNEQFF. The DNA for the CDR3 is TGCGCCAGCAGCCAAGATCAGGGGGTCGGCTACAATGAGCAGTTCTTC.

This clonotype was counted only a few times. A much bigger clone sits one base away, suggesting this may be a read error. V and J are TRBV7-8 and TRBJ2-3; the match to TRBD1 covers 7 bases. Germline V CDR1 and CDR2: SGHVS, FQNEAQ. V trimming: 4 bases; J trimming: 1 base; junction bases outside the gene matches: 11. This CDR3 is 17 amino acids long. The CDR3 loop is CASSSYSGGRGTDTQYF. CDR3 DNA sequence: TGTGCCAGCAGCTCCTACTCAGGGGGTCGGGGCACAGATACGCAGTATTTT.

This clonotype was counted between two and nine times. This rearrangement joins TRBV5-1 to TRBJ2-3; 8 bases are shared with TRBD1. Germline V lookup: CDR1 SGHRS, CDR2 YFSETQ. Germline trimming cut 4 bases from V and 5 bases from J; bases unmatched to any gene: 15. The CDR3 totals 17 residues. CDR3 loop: CASSPFSDRVDRDTQYF. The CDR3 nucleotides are TGCGCCAGCAGCCCGTTCTCGGACAGGGTTGATCGAGATACGCAGTATTTT.

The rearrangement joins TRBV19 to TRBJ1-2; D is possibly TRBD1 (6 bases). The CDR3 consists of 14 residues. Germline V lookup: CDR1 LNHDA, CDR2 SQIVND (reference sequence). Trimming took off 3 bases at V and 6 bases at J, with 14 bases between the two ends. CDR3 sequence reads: CASSIGQGTHGYTF. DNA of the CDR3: TGTGCCAGTAGTATCGGGCAGGGGACGCATGGCTACACCTTC. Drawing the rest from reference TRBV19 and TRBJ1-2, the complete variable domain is DGGITQSPKYLFRKEGQNVTLSCEQNLNHDAMYWYRQDPGQGLRLIYYSQIVNDFQKGDIAEGYSVSREKKESFPLTVTSAQKNPTAFYLCASSIGQGTHGYTFGSGTRLTVV.

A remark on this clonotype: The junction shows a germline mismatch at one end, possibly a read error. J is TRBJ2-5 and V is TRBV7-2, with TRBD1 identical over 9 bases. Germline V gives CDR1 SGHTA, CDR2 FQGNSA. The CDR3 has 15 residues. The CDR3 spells CASILGDREEETQYF. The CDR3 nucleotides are TGTGCCAGCATCTTAGGGGACAGGGAGGAGGAGACCCAGTACTTC.

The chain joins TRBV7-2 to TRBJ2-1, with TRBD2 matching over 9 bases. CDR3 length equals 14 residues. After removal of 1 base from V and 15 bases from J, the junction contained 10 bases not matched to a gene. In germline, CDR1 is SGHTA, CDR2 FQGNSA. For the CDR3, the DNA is TGTGCCAGCAGCTTAGAGCCCCTAGCGGGAAACCCGTTCTTC. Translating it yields CASSLEPLAGNPFF.

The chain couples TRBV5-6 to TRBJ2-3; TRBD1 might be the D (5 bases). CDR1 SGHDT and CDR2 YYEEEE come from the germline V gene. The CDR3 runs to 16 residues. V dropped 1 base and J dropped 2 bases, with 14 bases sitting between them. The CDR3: CASSLPQGIHTDTQYF. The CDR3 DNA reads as TGTGCCAGCAGCTTGCCTCAGGGAATTCACACAGATACGCAGTATTTT.

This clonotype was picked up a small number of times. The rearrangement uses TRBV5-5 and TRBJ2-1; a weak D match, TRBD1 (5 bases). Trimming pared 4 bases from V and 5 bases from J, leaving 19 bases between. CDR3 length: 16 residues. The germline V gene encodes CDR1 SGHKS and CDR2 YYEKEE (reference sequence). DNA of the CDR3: TGTGCCAGCAGCCTTGGCCCCCGGGCAGGGAACAATGAGCAGTTCTTC. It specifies CASSLGPRAGNNEQFF.

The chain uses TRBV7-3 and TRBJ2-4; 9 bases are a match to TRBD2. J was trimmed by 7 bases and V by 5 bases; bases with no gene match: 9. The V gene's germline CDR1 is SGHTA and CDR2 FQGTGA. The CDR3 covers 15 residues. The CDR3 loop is CASSLSAGGENIQYF. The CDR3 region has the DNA TGTGCCAGCAGCCTCTCTGCGGGGGGGGAGAACATTCAGTACTTC.

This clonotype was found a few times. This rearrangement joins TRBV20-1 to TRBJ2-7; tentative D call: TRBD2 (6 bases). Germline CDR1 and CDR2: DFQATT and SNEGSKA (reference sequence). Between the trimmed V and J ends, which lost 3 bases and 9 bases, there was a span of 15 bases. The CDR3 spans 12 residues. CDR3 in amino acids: CSASPTQGGQYF. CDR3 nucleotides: TGCAGTGCTAGTCCGACCCAGGGAGGGCAGTACTTC.

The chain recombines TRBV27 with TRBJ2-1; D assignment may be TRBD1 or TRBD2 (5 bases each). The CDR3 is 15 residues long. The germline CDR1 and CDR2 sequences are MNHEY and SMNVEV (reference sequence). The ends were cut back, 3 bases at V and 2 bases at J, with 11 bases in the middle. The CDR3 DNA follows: TGTGCCAGCAGTTTTGGGGGAAACCCCTACAATGAGCAGTTCTTC. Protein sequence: CASSFGGNPYNEQFF.

CDR3: CSARIPGAKNIQYF. As DNA, the CDR3 is TGCAGTGCTAGGATTCCAGGGGCAAAAAACATTCAGTACTTC. The J gene is TRBJ2-4, the V gene TRBV20-1; D might be TRBD1 (6 bases). V lost 3 bases to trimming and J lost 4 bases, with 13 bases between them. The CDR3 totals 14 residues. Germline CDR1 reads DFQATT; CDR2 reads SNEGSKA (reference sequence).

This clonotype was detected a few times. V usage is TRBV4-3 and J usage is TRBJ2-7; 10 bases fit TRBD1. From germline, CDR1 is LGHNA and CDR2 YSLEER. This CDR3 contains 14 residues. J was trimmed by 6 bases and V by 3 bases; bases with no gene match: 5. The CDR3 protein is CASSHRTGGVEQYF. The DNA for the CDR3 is TGCGCCAGCAGCCACAGGACAGGGGGAGTCGAGCAGTACTTC.

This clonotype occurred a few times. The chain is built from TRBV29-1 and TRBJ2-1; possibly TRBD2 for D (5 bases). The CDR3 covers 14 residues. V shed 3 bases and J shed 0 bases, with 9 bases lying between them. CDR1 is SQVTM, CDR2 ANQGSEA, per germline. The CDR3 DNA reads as TGCAGCGTTGAGGGCGGGCTCTCCTACAATGAGCAGTTCTTC. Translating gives CSVEGGLSYNEQFF.

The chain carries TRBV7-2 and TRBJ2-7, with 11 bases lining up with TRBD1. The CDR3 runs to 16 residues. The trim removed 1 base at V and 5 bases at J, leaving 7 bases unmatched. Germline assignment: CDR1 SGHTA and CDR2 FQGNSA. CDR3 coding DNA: TGTGCCAGCAGCTTAGTCAGCGGACAGGGGGCAAACGAGCAGTACTTC. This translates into CASSLVSGQGANEQYF.

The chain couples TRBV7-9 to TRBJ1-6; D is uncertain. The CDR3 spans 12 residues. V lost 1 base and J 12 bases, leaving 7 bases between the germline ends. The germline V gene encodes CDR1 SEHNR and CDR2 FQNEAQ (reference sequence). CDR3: CASSLGAGPLHF. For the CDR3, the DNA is TGTGCCAGCAGCTTAGGCGCGGGACCCCTCCACTTT.

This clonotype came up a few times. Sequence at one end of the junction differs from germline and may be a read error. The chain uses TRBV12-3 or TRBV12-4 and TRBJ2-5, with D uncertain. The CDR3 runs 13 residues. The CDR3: CASSSASSQVGNF. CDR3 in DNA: TGTGCCAGCAGTTCGGCTAGTAGTCAAGTAGGGAACTTC.

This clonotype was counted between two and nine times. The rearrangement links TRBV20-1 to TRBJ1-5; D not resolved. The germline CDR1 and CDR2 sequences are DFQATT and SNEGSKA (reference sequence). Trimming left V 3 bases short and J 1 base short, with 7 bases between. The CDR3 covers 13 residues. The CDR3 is CSASEVSNQPQHF. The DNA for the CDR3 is TGCAGTGCTAGCGAAGTCAGCAATCAGCCCCAGCATTTT.

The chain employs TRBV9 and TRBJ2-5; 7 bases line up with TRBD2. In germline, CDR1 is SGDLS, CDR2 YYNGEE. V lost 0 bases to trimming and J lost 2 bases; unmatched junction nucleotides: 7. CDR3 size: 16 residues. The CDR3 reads CASSVVPSGIQETQYF. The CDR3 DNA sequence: TGTGCCAGCAGCGTAGTGCCTAGCGGAATACAAGAGACCCAGTACTTC.

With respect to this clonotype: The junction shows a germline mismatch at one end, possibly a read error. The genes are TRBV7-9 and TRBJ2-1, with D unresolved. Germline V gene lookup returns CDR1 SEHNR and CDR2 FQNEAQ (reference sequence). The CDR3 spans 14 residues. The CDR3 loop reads CASSLRATPHERFF. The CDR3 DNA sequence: TGTGCCAGCAGCTTACGAGCCACGCCACATGAGCGGTTCTTC.

The CDR3 protein is CASSLASGLNTEAFF. The DNA of the CDR3 is TGTGCCAGCAGCTTAGCGTCTGGGCTGAACACTGAAGCTTTCTTT. The chain is built from TRBV7-9 and TRBJ1-1; D gene unclear. Germline lookup yields CDR1 SEHNR and CDR2 FQNEAQ (reference sequence). V shed 0 bases and J shed 0 bases, with 8 bases lying between them. CDR3 size: 15 residues.

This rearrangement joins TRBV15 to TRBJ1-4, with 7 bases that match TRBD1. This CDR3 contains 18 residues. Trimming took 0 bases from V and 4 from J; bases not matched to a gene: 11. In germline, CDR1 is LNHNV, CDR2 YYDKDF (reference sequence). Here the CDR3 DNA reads TGTGCCACCAGCAGAGAAGGGGTCCGGACAGGCCTTAATGAAAAACTGTTTTTT. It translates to CATSREGVRTGLNEKLFF. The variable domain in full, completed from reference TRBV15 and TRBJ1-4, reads DAMVIQNPRYQVTQFGKPVTLSCSQTLNHNVMYWYQQKSSQAPKLLFHYYDKDFNNEADTPDNFQSRRPNTSFCFLDIRSPGLGDTAMYLCATSREGVRTGLNEKLFFGSGTQLSVL.

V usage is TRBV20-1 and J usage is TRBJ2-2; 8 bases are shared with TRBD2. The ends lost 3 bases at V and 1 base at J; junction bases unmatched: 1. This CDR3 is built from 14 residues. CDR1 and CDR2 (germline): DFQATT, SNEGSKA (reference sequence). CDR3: CSARAGGNTGELFF. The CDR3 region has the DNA TGCAGTGCTAGGGCGGGGGGGAACACCGGGGAGCTGTTTTTT.

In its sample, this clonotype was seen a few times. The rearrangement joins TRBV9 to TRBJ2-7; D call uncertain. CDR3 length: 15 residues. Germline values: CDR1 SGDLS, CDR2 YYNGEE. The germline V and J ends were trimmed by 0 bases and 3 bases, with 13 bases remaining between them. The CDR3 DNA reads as TGTGCCAGCAGCGTAGGAGCGACCTTCGACTACGAGCAGTACTTC. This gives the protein CASSVGATFDYEQYF.

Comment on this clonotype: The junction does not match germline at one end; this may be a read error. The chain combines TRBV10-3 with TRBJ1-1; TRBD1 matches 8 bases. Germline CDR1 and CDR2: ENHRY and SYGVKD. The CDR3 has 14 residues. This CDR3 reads CTISPGGGWTEAFF. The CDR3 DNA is TGTACCATCAGCCCAGGGGGCGGTTGGACTGAAGCTTTCTTT.